The sequence of this T cell receptor beta chain was determined in a study of glioma-infiltrating T cells listed by TCRdb under 2016. About the full investigation: Sequencing of TCR alpha- and beta-chain repertoires was performed on glioma tissue, on non-neoplastic brain tissue, and on matched peripheral blood mononuclear cells. To measure divergence between tissue and blood T-cell populations, each tissue-infiltrating repertoire was compared with the peripheral blood repertoire of the same patient. The paired cohort comprised three low-grade glioma patients, under 10 primary glioblastoma patients and three non-glioma patients contributing non-neoplastic brain tissue.

The iRepertoire nested amplicon-rescue multiplex PCR (arm-PCR) platform was used to amplify TCR alpha and beta CDR3 regions from RNA. The input for one-step reverse transcription and amplification was about 85-400 ng of either tissue mRNA or PBMC total RNA. Following bead purification, Illumina adapters were added by a secondary multiplex PCR, and libraries between 200 and 400 bp were gel-purified. Libraries carried internal 6-nucleotide barcodes used for demultiplexing. Sequencing of the libraries was done on an Illumina MiSeq using 2x220 or 2x250 nucleotide paired-end reads. In the authors' own workflow: Paired reads were merged using FLASH 1.2.11 and were aligned to the GRCh37 human genome using BWA-MEM, after which TRA and TRB reads were extracted. V and J assignment used an IMGT-derived reference of cassette sequences and CDR3 motifs that included pseudogenes. Reads were translated in three frames, and productive CDR3s were defined by a C…FGXG motif without stop codons. Clonotypes were defined as unique combinations of V-J cassette pair and CDR3 amino acid sequence. Hamming distance filtering was applied to reads, with thresholds set by the sequence error rate of each sample in mapped regions. TCRdb itself trimmed the public reads at Q25 with fastp, ran MiXCR and retained productive beta chains. Under each unique CDR3 protein, matching rows form one entry showing the most common genes and DNA. These V and J calls originate from TCRdb's pipeline instead of the authors' own analysis. This sample holds roughly 100,000 distinct CDR3 sequences; approximately 42% were observed only once. The top ten clonotypes cover more than 30% of the sample.

CDR1 LNHDA and CDR2 SQIVND were looked up in the germline V gene (reference sequence). Measured from the cysteine to the phenylalanine, the CDR3 is 22 residues long. Concerning this clonotype itself: It has no known antigen specificity. No DNA is shown, since the ends of the CDR3 on it are uncertain; the CDR3 is the one TCRdb lists.

What the work shows at the level of the full study, not this receptor alone: The group comparisons were based on small numbers of patients: three non-neoplastic, three low-grade glioma and fewer than ten glioblastoma patients. Very few CDR3 sequences were found to be shared between tissue and blood, and this scarcity was attributed to high CDR3 diversity and limited sampling. VJ-independent divergence between tissue and blood was lower than expected in non-neoplastic patients but higher than expected in all gliomas, particularly low-grade gliomas.

The source material was glioma tissue, nonneoplastic brain tissue, or PBMCs (not recorded which). The chain uses TRBV19 and TRBJ1-5; the table's D call of TRBD1 was not tested on the DNA. The source is a human donor with low-grade glioma or glioblastoma, undergoing nonglioma brain surgery, or in good health (not recorded which). The CDR3 reads CASSGDFQETQYFGPGTRLQHF.